A single sample is the source of the 32 T cell receptor beta chains below, sequenced in a study of metastatic and nonmetastatic thyroid tumors. TCRdb re-called the PCR reads via MiXCR. This table holds 15,000 to 25,000 clones, 22% found once. No patient received treatment before thyroid surgery. Sequenced sample: tumor tissue. The receptors stem from a male donor with papillary thyroid cancer or a benign thyroid nodule (not recorded which). Some clones in this sample may be carry-over from other donors' samples.

This clone was detected ten times or more. The genes are TRBV5-1 and TRBJ2-2, with a tentative D call TRBD1 (5 bases). Looked up from germline, CDR1 is SGHRS and CDR2 is YFSETQ. V dropped 0 bases and J dropped 5 bases, with 11 bases sitting between them. The CDR3 has 15 amino acids. CDR3 sequence: CASSLGIQVTGELFF. CDR3 sequence (DNA): TGCGCCAGCAGCTTGGGTATACAGGTTACCGGGGAGCTGTTTTTT.

This clone was picked up a small number of times. The V gene is TRBV6-6, the J gene TRBJ2-3, with D perhaps TRBD1 or TRBD2 (5 bases each). The V gene's germline CDR1 is MNHNY and CDR2 SVGAGI (reference sequence). The CDR3 is 18 residues long. V was clipped by 4 bases and J by 4 bases, with 24 bases between them. The DNA for the CDR3 is TGTGCCAGCAGTTTCGGAATGGGGGACCAGAGCTTATCAGATACGCAGTATTTT. Protein product: CASSFGMGDQSLSDTQYF.

This clone was observed many times. The V call is TRBV30, the J call TRBJ1-1, with D tentatively TRBD1 (5 bases). CDR1 is GTSNPN and CDR2 is SVGIG in the germline V gene (reference sequence). Between the trimmed V and J ends, which lost 0 bases and 7 bases, there was a span of 9 bases. CDR3 length: 12 amino acids. CDR3 nucleotide sequence: TGTGCCTGGAGTGTGGGGCAGCGTGAAGCTTTCTTT. It is translated as CAWSVGQREAFF.

This clone was picked up many times. The CDR3 loop is CASSIYGGHEQYF. In nucleotides, the CDR3 is TGTGCCAGTAGTATTTACGGGGGTCACGAGCAGTACTTC. The genes are TRBV19 and TRBJ2-7, with a possible D match to TRBD2 (6 bases). Looked up from germline, CDR1 is LNHDA and CDR2 is SQIVND (reference sequence). Trimming shortened V by 3 bases and J by 5 bases, and 11 bases separated the two germline ends. There are 13 residues in the CDR3.

This clone was found a few times. The gene calls are TRBV12-3 or TRBV12-4 and TRBJ1-6; D remains unclear. V gave up 7 bases and J gave up 9 bases, with 13 bases separating them. The length of the CDR3 is 13 residues. This chain's CDR3 is CASTHALGSPLHF. The CDR3, as DNA: TGTGCCAGCACCCACGCCCTGGGTTCACCCCTCCACTTT.

This clone appeared many times. The rearrangement joins TRBV5-5 to TRBJ2-6; unclear D gene. The length of the CDR3 is 12 residues. V was trimmed by 1 base and J by 13 bases, leaving 9 bases between them. Germline loops: CDR1 SGHKS, CDR2 YYEKEE (reference sequence). CDR3 residues: CASSLTEKVLTF. The CDR3 region has the DNA TGTGCCAGCAGCTTGACCGAAAAGGTCCTGACTTTC.

Sample share makes this clone medium-sized. The chain links TRBV19 to TRBJ2-7, with D hard to call. The CDR3 covers 15 residues. V lost 3 bases, J lost 0 bases, and 12 bases lay in between. Looked up from germline, CDR1 is LNHDA and CDR2 is SQIVND (reference sequence). In DNA, the CDR3 is TGTGCCAGTAGTATGAGCTCGGAGAGCTCCTACGAGCAGTACTTC. This translates into CASSMSSESSYEQYF.

As for this clone: This CDR3 fails to terminate in the conserved phenylalanine or tryptophan, so it likely reflects a read error. The chain uses TRBV27 and TRBJ2-5; weak D call: TRBD2 (6 bases). The germline V and J ends were trimmed by 4 bases and 5 bases, with 11 bases remaining between them. CDR1 MNHEY and CDR2 SMNVEV come from the germline V gene (reference sequence). This CDR3 contains 13 residues. In nucleotides, the CDR3 is TGTGCCAGCAGTTGGGCCGCGGGGGAGACCCAGTACTCC. This encodes CASSWAAGETQYS.

There are many counts of this clone. The chain carries TRBV20-1 and TRBJ1-5; D perhaps matches TRBD1 (5 bases). Trimming stripped 3 bases from V and 8 bases from J, with 14 bases between. The germline V gene has CDR1 DFQATT and CDR2 SNEGSKA (reference sequence). The CDR3 loop spans 13 amino acids. The CDR3 DNA is TGCAGTGCTAGTCGGGACCCCGGGAAGCCCCAGCATTTT. The encoded protein is CSASRDPGKPQHF.

This clone was observed at least ten times. V usage is TRBV6-2 or TRBV6-3 and J usage is TRBJ2-3; D gene ambiguous. Trimming cost V 2 bases and J 4 bases, with 7 bases left between them. CDR3 length equals 13 residues. Germline V gives CDR1 MNHEY, CDR2 SVGEGT. CDR3 loop: CASSYVAADTQYF. DNA of the CDR3: TGTGCCAGCAGTTACGTTGCCGCAGATACGCAGTATTTT.

By share, this clone counts as medium-sized. The chain is built from TRBV5-8 and TRBJ1-5; 9 bases are a match to TRBD1. Per the germline V gene, CDR1 is SGHTS and CDR2 is YDEGEE. The CDR3 is 17 residues long. Trimming cost V 7 bases and J 4 bases; bases outside gene matches: 15. The CDR3 nucleotides read TGTGCCAGCCGGGACAGGGAATCCTTGGGAGTAAATCAGCCCCAGCATTTT. Its translation is CASRDRESLGVNQPQHF.

This clone was counted ten times or more. The V and J genes are TRBV6-2 or TRBV6-3 and TRBJ2-5, with 11 bases matching TRBD2. After removal of 0 bases from V and 7 bases from J, the junction contained 1 base not matched to a gene. The germline CDR1 and CDR2 sequences are MNHEY and SVGEGT. The CDR3 loop spans 14 amino acids. CDR3 loop: CASSYSTSGTTQYF. CDR3 nucleotides: TGTGCCAGCAGTTACTCGACTAGCGGGACGACCCAGTACTTC.

Notes on this clone: A much bigger clone sits one base away, suggesting this may be a read error. The chain joins TRBV7-2 to TRBJ2-2, with D perhaps being TRBD1 or TRBD2 (5 bases each). This CDR3 spans 12 amino acids. Germline CDR1 and CDR2: SGHTA and FQGNSA. CDR3 in DNA: TGTGCCAGCAGCCTGGACAACGGGGAGCTGCTTTTT. This codes for CASSLDNGELLF.

This clone was recorded many times. The chain carries TRBV5-1 and TRBJ2-7, with TRBD2 identical over 9 bases. CDR1 and CDR2 (germline): SGHRS, YFSETQ. The ends lost 4 bases at V and 0 bases at J; junction bases unmatched: 2. This CDR3 has 14 amino acids. The CDR3 nucleotides read TGCGCCAGCAGCAGCGGGGGGACCTCCTACGAGCAGTACTTC. This translates into CASSSGGTSYEQYF. The whole variable domain, remainder taken from reference TRBV5-1 and TRBJ2-7, is KAGVTQTPRYLIKTRGQQVTLSCSPISGHRSVSWYQQTPGQGLQFLFEYFSETQRNKGNFPGRFSGRQFSNSRSEMNVSTLELGDSALYLCASSSGGTSYEQYFGPGTRLTVT.

This clone was detected many times. The chain couples TRBV28 to TRBJ1-2; D unresolved. Germline CDR1 reads MDHEN; CDR2 reads SYDVKM. Deletions cut 5 bases from V and 1 base from J, with 11 bases between. This CDR3 contains 14 residues. The CDR3 coding sequence is TGTGCCAGCAGTGGTAATCTACTTAACTATGGCTACACCTTC. Residues: CASSGNLLNYGYTF.

This clone was recorded at least ten times. The chain employs TRBV19 and TRBJ1-3, with D perhaps TRBD1 (5 bases). The CDR3 totals 15 residues. Germline CDR1 reads LNHDA; CDR2 reads SQIVND (reference sequence). The V end was cut by 3 bases, the J end by 4 bases, with 13 bases between. The CDR3 sequence is CASSIISQGGNTIYF. CDR3 in DNA: TGTGCCAGTAGTATTATCTCGCAGGGCGGAAACACCATATATTTT.

As concerns this clone: One end of the junction varies from germline; a read error may be responsible. This chain connects TRBV20-1 to TRBJ1-1, with D possibly TRBD1 on 5 matching bases. The CDR3 is made up of 20 amino acids. Germline values: CDR1 DFQATT, CDR2 SNEGSKA (reference sequence). Here the CDR3 DNA reads TGCAGTGCTAGAGGCTATCACCGGGACTGGGAATCTTTAGTGGACACTGAAGATTTCTTT. This gives the protein CSARGYHRDWESLVDTEDFF.

A few counts support this clone. The chain couples TRBV12-3 or TRBV12-4 to TRBJ2-1; D is perhaps TRBD2 (7 bases). V lost 8 bases, J lost 12 bases, and 17 bases lay in between. The CDR3 sequence is 12 residues long. The CDR3 loop reads CASGLRGHGQFF. For the CDR3, the DNA is TGTGCCAGCGGCTTGCGGGGGCATGGGCAGTTCTTC.

The sample holds many counts of this clone. The chain recombines TRBV20-1 with TRBJ2-3, with TRBD2 identical over 8 bases. This CDR3 comprises 14 residues. With 6 bases clipped from V and 4 bases from J, the junction kept 9 bases outside the gene matches. Germline V gene sequence: CDR1 DFQATT, CDR2 SNEGSKA (reference sequence). Here the CDR3 reads CSASSGSAADTQYF. CDR3 in DNA: TGCAGTGCGTCAAGCGGGAGTGCCGCAGATACGCAGTATTTT.

This clone was detected many times. The chain has TRBV9 and TRBJ2-1; TRBD2 might be the D (5 bases). The CDR3 has 12 residues. Germline V gene sequence: CDR1 SGDLS, CDR2 YYNGEE. V was pared by 6 bases and J by 5 bases, with 9 bases between. The CDR3 DNA is TGTGCCAGCAATGAGGGAAACAATGAGCAGTTCTTC. As protein: CASNEGNNEQFF.

This clone was counted ten times or more. The J gene is TRBJ2-3, the V gene TRBV18; D unclear. The CDR3 length is 12 residues. Germline V gene lookup returns CDR1 KGHSH and CDR2 LQKENI. The V end was cut by 6 bases, the J end by 1 base, with 5 bases between. The CDR3 protein is CASSGGTDTQYF. CDR3 DNA sequence: TGTGCCAGCTCGGGCGGCACAGATACGCAGTATTTT.

The chain has TRBV27 and TRBJ2-7; D gene ambiguous. Trimming cost V 6 bases and J 2 bases, with 11 bases left between them. Germline values: CDR1 MNHEY, CDR2 SMNVEV (reference sequence). This CDR3 has 13 amino acids. The CDR3 sequence is CASSAYGTYEQYF. The CDR3 nucleotides read TGTGCCAGCAGCGCATACGGAACCTACGAGCAGTACTTC.

On this clone itself: A much bigger clone sits one base away, suggesting this may be a read error. The sample holds other DNA sequences that translate to the same CDR3. This chain uses TRBV9 with TRBJ1-6; weak D call: TRBD1 (6 bases). This CDR3 spans 17 amino acids. In germline, CDR1 is SGDLS, CDR2 YYNGEE. The CDR3 DNA is TGTGCCAGCAGTGTAGAGTCTGGGGAGGGGGATAATTCACCCCTCCACTTT. This translates into CASSVESGEGDNSPLHF.

The chain combines TRBV15 with TRBJ1-5; D is uncertain. The V end lost 0 bases, the J end lost 3 bases, and 9 bases lay between the germline ends. CDR1 LNHNV and CDR2 YYDKDF come from the germline V gene (reference sequence). This CDR3 is built from 15 residues. CDR3 amino acids: CATSRDKVYNQPQHF. The CDR3 DNA sequence: TGTGCCACCAGCAGAGACAAGGTTTACAATCAGCCCCAGCATTTT. Combining the CDR3 with reference TRBV15 and TRBJ1-5 gives the whole variable domain DAMVIQNPRYQVTQFGKPVTLSCSQTLNHNVMYWYQQKSSQAPKLLFHYYDKDFNNEADTPDNFQSRRPNTSFCFLDIRSPGLGDTAMYLCATSRDKVYNQPQHFGDGTRLSIL.

CDR3 sequence: CASSYGQGAYEQFF. For the CDR3, the DNA is TGTGCCAGCAGTTATGGACAGGGGGCATATGAGCAGTTCTTC. This chain joins TRBV27 and TRBJ2-1, with TRBD1 matching 11 bases. The CDR3 runs 14 residues. Unmatched junction bases numbered 4, after V lost 4 bases and J lost 8 bases. CDR1 and CDR2 (germline): MNHEY, SMNVEV (reference sequence).

This clone was observed at least ten times. The J gene is TRBJ2-7, the V gene TRBV20-1; a possible D gene is TRBD2 (5 bases). Germline CDR1 reads DFQATT; CDR2 reads SNEGSKA (reference sequence). Trimming took off 2 bases at V and 4 bases at J, with 12 bases between the two ends. The CDR3 contains 13 residues. CDR3 nucleotides: TGCAGTGCTAGAAGCGGCAGCGAATACGAGCAGTACTTC. It encodes CSARSGSEYEQYF.

The chain has TRBV12-3 or TRBV12-4 and TRBJ2-1; 7 nucleotides match TRBD2. The CDR3 is 15 amino acids. V was clipped by 4 bases and J by 5 bases; unmatched bases: 8. CDR3 region: CASSSPGTTHNEQFF. CDR3 in DNA: TGTGCCAGCAGTTCTCCGGGGACTACCCACAATGAGCAGTTCTTC.

The genes are TRBV4-3 and TRBJ2-2; D may be TRBD1 (6 bases). The germline V gene has CDR1 LGHNA and CDR2 YSLEER. Trimming cost V 6 bases and J 3 bases, with 20 bases left between them. The CDR3 extends over 17 amino acids. The CDR3 is CASRQQSPGHHTGELFF. The CDR3 DNA sequence: TGCGCCAGCAGGCAACAATCCCCGGGACATCACACCGGGGAGCTGTTTTTT.

Worth noting for this clone: An end of the junction differs from the germline gene, which may be a read error. The rearrangement uses TRBV19 and TRBJ2-7; no clear D gene. Germline CDR1 reads LNHDA; CDR2 reads SQIVND (reference sequence). This CDR3 comprises 15 residues. The CDR3 bases are TGTGCCAGTAGTATAAAGGACGGAGTCACCTACCAGCAGTACTTC. It translates to CASSIKDGVTYQQYF.

The rearrangement uses TRBV20-1 and TRBJ2-7, with TRBD2 as a possible D gene (6 bases). Germline loops: CDR1 DFQATT, CDR2 SNEGSKA (reference sequence). The CDR3 loop spans 16 amino acids. Trimming removed 3 bases from V and 2 bases from J, with 20 bases in between. The CDR3 reads CSARGNRDWTTYEQYF. In DNA, the CDR3 is TGCAGTGCTAGGGGGAACCGGGACTGGACTACCTACGAGCAGTACTTC.

Remarks on this clone: This likely comes from a read error, as the CDR3 has no conserved phenylalanine or tryptophan at its end. The V and J genes are TRBV14 and TRBJ1-2, with a tentative D call TRBD1 (5 bases). Per the germline V gene, CDR1 is SGHDN and CDR2 is FVKESK. The length of the CDR3 is 14 residues. The germline V and J ends were trimmed by 4 bases and 5 bases, with 14 bases remaining between them. The CDR3 here is CASSRPDMDYGYTS. The CDR3 nucleotides are TGTGCCAGCAGCCGACCGGACATGGATTATGGCTACACCTCC.

Ten or more counts support this clone. The chain is built from TRBV3-1 and TRBJ1-4; the D gene is possibly TRBD1 (6 bases). Germline V gives CDR1 LGHDT, CDR2 YNNKEL (reference sequence). Trimming shortened V by 7 bases and J by 8 bases, and 29 bases separated the two germline ends. This CDR3 has 18 residues. CDR3 residues: CASTRGGWGSFTTEKLFF. The CDR3 DNA is TGTGCCAGCACCAGAGGGGGTTGGGGATCCTTTACGACCGAAAAACTGTTTTTT. The whole variable domain, remainder taken from reference TRBV3-1 and TRBJ1-4, is DTAVSQTPKYLVTQMGNDKSIKCEQNLGHDTMYWYKQDSKKFLKIMFSYNNKELIINETVPNRFSPKSPDKAHLNLHINSLELGDSAVYFCASTRGGWGSFTTEKLFFGSGTQLSVL.